A selection of T cell receptor beta chains follows, all from one sample in a study of T cell responses to AZD1222 COVID-19 vaccine. Produced via immunoSEQ multiplex PCR; TCRdb's table is partial and in-frame only. The sample records roughly 110,000 clones, 87% being singletons. The specimen comprised peripheral blood, sampled on day 0 of AZD1222 vaccination. These receptors were obtained from an adult in good health. Both conserved end residues are part of each CDR3. A D gene is named only where the DNA matches it firmly. Clone size is not always given. Where it is, it says once, few, many or a class for expanded clones.

j_gene: TRBJ1-5; v_gene: TRBV5-1; abundance: NA; d_gene: NA; CDR3aa: CASSLGAGHSTEPQHF; CDR3nt: TGCGCCAGCAGCTTAGGGGCAGGTCATTCGACGGAGCCCCAGCATTTT
j_gene: TRBJ1-2; v_gene: TRBV5-8; abundance: NA; d_gene: TRBD1; CDR3aa: CASSRDRGLGGYTF; CDR3nt: TGTGCCAGCAGTCGGGACAGGGGGCTGGGAGGCTACACCTTC
j_gene: TRBJ2-3; v_gene: TRBV2; abundance: NA; d_gene: TRBD2; CDR3aa: CASSGVAGYSDTQYF; CDR3nt: TGTGCCAGCAGTGGGGTAGCGGGATATTCAGATACGCAGTATTTT
j_gene: TRBJ2-1; v_gene: TRBV24-1; abundance: NA; d_gene: TRBD2; CDR3aa: CATSDSSGVNEQFF; CDR3nt: TGTGCCACCAGTGATTCGAGCGGGGTGAATGAGCAGTTCTTC
j_gene: TRBJ1-2; v_gene: TRBV12-3/TRBV12-4; abundance: NA; d_gene: NA; CDR3aa: CASSFREPGGYTF; CDR3nt: TGTGCCAGCAGTTTTAGGGAGCCGGGTGGCTACACCTTC
j_gene: TRBJ2-1; v_gene: TRBV3-1/TRBV3-2; abundance: NA; d_gene: NA; CDR3aa: CASSQGDTLVQFF; CDR3nt: TGTGCCAGCAGCCAAGGTGATACGCTCGTTCAGTTCTTC
j_gene: TRBJ2-1; v_gene: TRBV19; abundance: NA; d_gene: NA; CDR3aa: CASSAPGPMDGQFF; CDR3nt: TGTGCCAGTAGTGCTCCCGGGCCTATGGATGGGCAGTTCTTC
j_gene: TRBJ2-1; v_gene: TRBV19; abundance: few; d_gene: TRBD2; CDR3aa: CASSSGGADEQFF; CDR3nt: TGTGCCAGTAGTAGCGGGGGGGCCGATGAGCAGTTCTTC
j_gene: TRBJ2-2; v_gene: TRBV19; abundance: NA; d_gene: TRBD2; CDR3aa: CASSTRLAGTGELFF; CDR3nt: TGTGCCAGTAGTACAAGACTAGCGGGTACCGGGGAGCTGTTTTTT
j_gene: TRBJ1-1; v_gene: TRBV18; abundance: once; d_gene: NA; CDR3aa: CASSPPVGRAFF; CDR3nt: TGTGCCAGCTCACCACCGGTTGGGAGAGCTTTCTTT
j_gene: TRBJ2-7; v_gene: TRBV15; abundance: NA; d_gene: NA; CDR3aa: CATSRDRLWVEQYF; CDR3nt: TGTGCCACCAGCAGAGATAGACTCTGGGTCGAGCAGTACTTC
j_gene: TRBJ2-5; v_gene: TRBV7-2; abundance: NA; d_gene: TRBD2; CDR3aa: CASSLGGTSVRETQYF; CDR3nt: TGTGCCAGCAGCTTAGGAGGGACTAGCGTTCGGGAGACCCAGTACTTC
j_gene: TRBJ1-1; v_gene: TRBV30; abundance: NA; d_gene: NA; CDR3aa: CAWGNREAFF; CDR3nt: TGTGCCTGGGGGAACAGGGAAGCTTTCTTT
j_gene: TRBJ2-1; v_gene: TRBV7-9; abundance: NA; d_gene: TRBD2; CDR3aa: CASSPQVVAGGPYNEQFF; CDR3nt: TGTGCCAGCAGCCCCCAGGTTGTTGCGGGAGGCCCGTACAATGAGCAGTTCTTC